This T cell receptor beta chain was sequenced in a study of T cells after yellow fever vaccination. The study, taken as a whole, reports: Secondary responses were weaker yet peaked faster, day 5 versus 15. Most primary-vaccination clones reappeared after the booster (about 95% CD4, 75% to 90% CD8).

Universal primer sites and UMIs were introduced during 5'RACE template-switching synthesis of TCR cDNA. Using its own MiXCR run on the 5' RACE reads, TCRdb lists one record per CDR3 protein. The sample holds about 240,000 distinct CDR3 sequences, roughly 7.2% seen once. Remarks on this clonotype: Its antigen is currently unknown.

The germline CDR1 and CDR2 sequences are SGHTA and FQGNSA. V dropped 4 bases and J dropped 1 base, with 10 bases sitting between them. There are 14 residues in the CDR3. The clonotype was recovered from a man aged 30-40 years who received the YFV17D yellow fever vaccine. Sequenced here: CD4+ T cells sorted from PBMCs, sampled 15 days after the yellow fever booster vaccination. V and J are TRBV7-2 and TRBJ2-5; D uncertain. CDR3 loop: CASSSFLLQETQYF. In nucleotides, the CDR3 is TGTGCCAGCAGCTCCTTTTTACTCCAAGAGACCCAGTACTTC.